This TCR beta chain was retrieved from a study of shared clonotypes between healthy human individuals. Whole-study context: Three plates were used per donor for CD4 naive, three for CD4 memory, two for CD8 naive and one for CD8 memory.

Using immunoSEQ multiplex PCR, the repertoire was profiled, and TCRdb retains in-frame clones only, with some absent. The table records over a million clones, 95% to 97% of them present only once. Details on this clone: Its target is unknown.

Study results and limitations: Shared across four donors were around 5% of the naive CD4 clonotypes.

The V gene end was trimmed by 7 bases and the J gene end by 0 bases; junction bases not matched to a gene: 3. Germline V CDR1 and CDR2: WSHSY, SAAADI. The CDR3 runs to 16 residues. This rearrangement joins TRBV10-2 to TRBJ2-2; TRBD2 agrees at 12 bases. Sequenced: naive CD4+ T cells sorted from blood. Described subset: CD45RA+ positively selected. The clonotype comes from a man aged 25 to 40 in good health. CDR3 DNA sequence: TGCGCCAGCAAGGGACTAGCGGGTTCGAACACCGGGGAGCTGTTTTTT. Amino acid sequence: CASKGLAGSNTGELFF.